This T cell receptor beta chain was identified in a study of neurological immune-mediated disorders. From the 5' RACE reads, TCRdb called clonotypes with MiXCR, one entry per CDR3 protein. This sample yields 25,000 to 35,000 distinct CDR3 sequences, of which approximately 1.5% are seen a single time; 9.2% belongs to the top ten. Many counts were recorded for this clonotype. Stored at -80 C, 2 million PBMCs were the source of the unsorted libraries. The sequence was obtained from a woman aged 25 to 39 with multiple sclerosis. Sequencing was done on a sample of PBMCs.

CDR3 nucleotides: TGTGCCAGCTCGGACCTGATGGGGGAGCAGTACTTC. This encodes CASSDLMGEQYF. The gene calls are TRBV6-5 and TRBJ2-7, with D unclear. CDR1 MNHEY and CDR2 SVGAGI come from the germline V gene. The CDR3 has 12 residues. V was cut by 8 bases and J by 7 bases, with 15 bases left in between.